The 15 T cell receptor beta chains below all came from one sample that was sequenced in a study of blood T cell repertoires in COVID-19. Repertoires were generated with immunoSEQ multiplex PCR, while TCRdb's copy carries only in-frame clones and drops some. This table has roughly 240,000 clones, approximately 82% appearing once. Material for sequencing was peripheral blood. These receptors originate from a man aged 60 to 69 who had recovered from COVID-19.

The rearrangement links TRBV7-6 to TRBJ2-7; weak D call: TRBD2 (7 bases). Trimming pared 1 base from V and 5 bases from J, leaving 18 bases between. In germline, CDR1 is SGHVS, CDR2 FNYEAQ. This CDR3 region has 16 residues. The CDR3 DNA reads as TGTGCCAGCAGCTTAGAGGGGGGGCAGGGGATCGACGAGCAGTACTTC. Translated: CASSLEGGQGIDEQYF.

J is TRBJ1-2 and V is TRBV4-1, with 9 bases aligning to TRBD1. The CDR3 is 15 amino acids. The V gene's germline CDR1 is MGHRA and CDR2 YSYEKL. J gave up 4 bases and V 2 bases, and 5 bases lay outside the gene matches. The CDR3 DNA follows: TGCGCCAGCAGCCAACAGGCGGGACAGGGCTATGGCTACACCTTC. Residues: CASSQQAGQGYGYTF.

The CDR3 bases are TGTGCCAGCTCACCACACCCCGGAGGGCTGGAGACCCAGTACTTC. Translated, it gives CASSPHPGGLETQYF. V usage is TRBV18 and J usage is TRBJ2-5; D perhaps matches TRBD2 (6 bases). The CDR3 consists of 15 residues. The V gene lost 1 base and the J gene lost 5 bases, with 14 bases spanning the gap. Germline V lookup: CDR1 KGHSH, CDR2 LQKENI.

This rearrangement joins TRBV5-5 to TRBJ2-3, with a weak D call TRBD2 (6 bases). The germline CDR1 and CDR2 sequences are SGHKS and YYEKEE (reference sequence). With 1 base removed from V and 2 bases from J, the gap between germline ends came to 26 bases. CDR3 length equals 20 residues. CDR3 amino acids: CASSLRLIPVGGDPTDTQYF. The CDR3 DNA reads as TGTGCCAGCAGCTTGCGCTTGATCCCCGTCGGGGGAGACCCCACAGATACGCAGTATTTT.

The CDR3 coding sequence is TGTGCCATCAGCAGAGGTGGAAAAGAGACCCAGTACTTC. This codes for CAISRGGKETQYF. The chain is built from TRBV10-3 and TRBJ2-5; no clear D gene. Germline loops: CDR1 ENHRY, CDR2 SYGVKD. V lost 6 bases, J lost 3 bases, and 11 bases lay in between. This CDR3 contains 13 residues.

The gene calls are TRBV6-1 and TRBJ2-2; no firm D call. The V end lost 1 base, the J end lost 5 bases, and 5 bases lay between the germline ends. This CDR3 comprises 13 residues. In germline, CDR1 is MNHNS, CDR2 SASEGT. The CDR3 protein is CASSEVPTGELFF. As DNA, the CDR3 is TGTGCCAGCAGTGAAGTCCCGACCGGGGAGCTGTTTTTT.

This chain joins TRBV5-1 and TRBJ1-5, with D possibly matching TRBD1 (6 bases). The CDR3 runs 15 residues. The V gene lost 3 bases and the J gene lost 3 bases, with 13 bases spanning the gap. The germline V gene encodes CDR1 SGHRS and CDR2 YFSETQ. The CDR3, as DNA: TGCGCCAGCAGCTCACAACAGGGTGACAATCAGCCCCAGCATTTT. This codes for CASSSQQGDNQPQHF.

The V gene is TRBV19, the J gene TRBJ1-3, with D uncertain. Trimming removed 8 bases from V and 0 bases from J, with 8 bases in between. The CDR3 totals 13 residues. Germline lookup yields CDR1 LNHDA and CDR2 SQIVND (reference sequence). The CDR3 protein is CASRHNSGNTIYF. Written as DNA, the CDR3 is TGTGCCAGTCGACATAACTCTGGAAACACCATATATTTT.

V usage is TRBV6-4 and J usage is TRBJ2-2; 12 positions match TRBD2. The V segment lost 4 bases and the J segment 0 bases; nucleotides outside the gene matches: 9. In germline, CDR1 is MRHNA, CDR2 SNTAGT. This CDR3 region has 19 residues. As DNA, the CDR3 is TGTGCCAGCAGTGTTGTAGGACTAGCGGGAACCGCGAACACCGGGGAGCTGTTTTTT. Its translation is CASSVVGLAGTANTGELFF.

For the CDR3, the DNA is TGTGCCACCAGCAGAGTGCCGGGAAGCTCCTACGAGCAGTACTTC. Translated: CATSRVPGSSYEQYF. The chain links TRBV15 to TRBJ2-7; tentative D call: TRBD2 (5 bases). Trimming left V 1 base short and J 0 bases short, with 10 bases between. Per germline, CDR1 LNHNV and CDR2 YYDKDF (reference sequence). The CDR3 runs 15 residues.

Written as DNA, the CDR3 is TGTGCCAGTAGTACTAGGACAGGGGGCACGGCTGGGGCCAACGTCCTGACTTTC. This encodes CASSTRTGGTAGANVLTF. The chain joins TRBV19 to TRBJ2-6; 11 bases are shared with TRBD1. CDR1 and CDR2 from the germline V gene are LNHDA and SQIVND (reference sequence). CDR3 size: 18 residues. Losses at the gene ends were 4 bases for V and 2 bases for J; bases not matched to a gene: 7.

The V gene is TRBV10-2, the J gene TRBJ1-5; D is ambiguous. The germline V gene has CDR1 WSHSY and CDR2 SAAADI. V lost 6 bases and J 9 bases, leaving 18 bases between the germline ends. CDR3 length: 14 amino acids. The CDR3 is CASSHPGDLGPQHF. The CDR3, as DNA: TGCGCCAGCAGCCACCCCGGTGACTTGGGGCCCCAGCATTTT.

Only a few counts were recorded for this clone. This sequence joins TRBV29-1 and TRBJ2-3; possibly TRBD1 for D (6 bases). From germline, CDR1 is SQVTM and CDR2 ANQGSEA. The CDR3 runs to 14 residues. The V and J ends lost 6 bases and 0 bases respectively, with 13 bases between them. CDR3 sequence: CSVIQGLSTDTQYF. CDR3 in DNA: TGCAGCGTGATTCAGGGGCTAAGCACAGATACGCAGTATTTT.

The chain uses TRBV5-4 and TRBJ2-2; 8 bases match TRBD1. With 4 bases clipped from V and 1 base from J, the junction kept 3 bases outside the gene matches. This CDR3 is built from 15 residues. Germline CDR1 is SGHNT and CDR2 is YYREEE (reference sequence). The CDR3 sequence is CASSGQGLNTGELFF. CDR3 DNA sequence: TGTGCCAGCAGCGGACAGGGACTGAACACCGGGGAGCTGTTTTTT.

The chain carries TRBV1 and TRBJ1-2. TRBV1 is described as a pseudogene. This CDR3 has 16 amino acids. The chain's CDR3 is CTSSRDPPRGLYGYTF. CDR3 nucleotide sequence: TGCACCAGCAGCCGCGACCCCCCGAGAGGTCTCTATGGCTACACCTTC.